This T cell receptor beta chain originates from a study of blood T cell repertoires in COVID-19. Study overall: The United States, Italy and Spain supplied acute and convalescent COVID-19 samples. T cells, B-cell-depleted T cells, or PBMCs provided the cDNA or gDNA that served as material.

Germline V gives CDR1 SEHNR, CDR2 FQNEAQ (reference sequence). CDR3 size: 15 residues. Trimming took 6 bases from V and 1 from J, leaving 14 bases between them. Under the authors' procedure: Reference gene primer amplification gave nucleated cell count estimates. Clones were read by immunoSEQ multiplex PCR, and TCRdb kept only the in-frame ones, dropping some. V, J and clone size are those of that table, while D and trimming were read from the DNA. The table includes tens of thousands of clones, around nine tenths detected once. This chain uses TRBV7-9 with TRBJ2-3, with a possible D match to TRBD1 (5 bases). This receptor was identified in a human donor in a cohort sampled during active COVID-19. The material sequenced was peripheral blood. The CDR3 coding sequence is TGTGCCAGCAGTAGCAGGGTAGAGGGCACAGATACGCAGTATTTT. This translates into CASSSRVEGTDTQYF.